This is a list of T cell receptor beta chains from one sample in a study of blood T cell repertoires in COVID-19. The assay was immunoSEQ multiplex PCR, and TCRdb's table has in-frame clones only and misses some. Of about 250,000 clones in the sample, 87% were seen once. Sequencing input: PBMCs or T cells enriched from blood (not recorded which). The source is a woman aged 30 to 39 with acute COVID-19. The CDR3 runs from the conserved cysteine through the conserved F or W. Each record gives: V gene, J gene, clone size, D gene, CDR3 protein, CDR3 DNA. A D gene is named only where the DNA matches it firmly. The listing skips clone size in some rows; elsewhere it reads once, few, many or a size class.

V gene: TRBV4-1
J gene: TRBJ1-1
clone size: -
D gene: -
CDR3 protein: CASNGGIGTEAFF
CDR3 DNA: TGCGCCAGCAACGGGGGGATCGGCACTGAAGCTTTCTTT

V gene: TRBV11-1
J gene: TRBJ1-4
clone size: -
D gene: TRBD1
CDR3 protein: CASSHGTENEKLFF
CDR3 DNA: TGTGCCAGCAGCCACGGGACAGAAAATGAAAAACTGTTTTTT

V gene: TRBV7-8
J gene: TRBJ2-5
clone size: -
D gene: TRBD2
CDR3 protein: CASSVWRGEETQYF
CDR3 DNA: TGTGCCAGCAGCGTGTGGCGGGGGGAAGAGACCCAGTACTTC

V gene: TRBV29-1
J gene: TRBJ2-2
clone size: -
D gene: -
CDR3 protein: CSARTASNTGELFF
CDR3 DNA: TGCAGCGCAAGGACAGCCTCGAACACCGGGGAGCTGTTTTTT

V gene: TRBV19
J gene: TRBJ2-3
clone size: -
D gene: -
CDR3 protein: CASTREPSGLDTQYF
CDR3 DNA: TGTGCCAGTACCCGGGAGCCCTCAGGACTCGATACGCAGTATTTT

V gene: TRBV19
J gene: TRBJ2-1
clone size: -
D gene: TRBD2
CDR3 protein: CASSMNAGVGSEQFF
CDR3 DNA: TGTGCCAGTAGTATGAATGCGGGGGTTGGTAGTGAGCAGTTCTTC

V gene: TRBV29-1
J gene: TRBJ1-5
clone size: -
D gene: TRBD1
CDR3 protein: CSVAEGQGSQPQHF
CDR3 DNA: TGCAGCGTTGCTGAGGGACAGGGCAGCCAGCCCCAGCATTTT

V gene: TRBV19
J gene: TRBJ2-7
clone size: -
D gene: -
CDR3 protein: CASSLAGKTYEQYF
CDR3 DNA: TGTGCCAGTAGTCTCGCCGGTAAAACCTACGAGCAGTACTTC

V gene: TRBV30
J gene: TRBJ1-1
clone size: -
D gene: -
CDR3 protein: CAWSPGTTEAFF
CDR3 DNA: TGTGCCTGGAGCCCGGGAACCACTGAAGCTTTCTTT

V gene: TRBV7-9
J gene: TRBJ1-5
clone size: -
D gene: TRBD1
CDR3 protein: CASSTSGTGGNQPQHF
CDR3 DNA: TGTGCCAGCAGCACATCTGGGACAGGGGGCAATCAGCCCCAGCATTTT

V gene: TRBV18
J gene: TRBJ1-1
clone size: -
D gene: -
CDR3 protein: CASSSREGTEAFF
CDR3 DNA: TGTGCCAGCTCCTCGAGGGAGGGCACTGAAGCTTTCTTT

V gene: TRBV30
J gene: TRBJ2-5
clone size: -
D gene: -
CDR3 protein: CAWSGSSGGGETQYF
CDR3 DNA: TGTGCCTGGAGTGGAAGCTCCGGGGGTGGAGAGACCCAGTACTTC

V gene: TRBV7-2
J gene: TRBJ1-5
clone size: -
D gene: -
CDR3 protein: CASSLRQSDQPQHF
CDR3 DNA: TGTGCCAGCAGCCTGAGGCAGTCGGATCAGCCCCAGCATTTT

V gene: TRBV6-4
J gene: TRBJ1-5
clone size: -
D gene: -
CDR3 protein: CASSDSIGGNQPQHF
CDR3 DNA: TGTGCCAGCAGTGACTCGATTGGAGGGAATCAGCCCCAGCATTTT

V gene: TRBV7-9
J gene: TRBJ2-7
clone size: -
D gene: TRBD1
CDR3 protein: CASSSRTGLEQYF
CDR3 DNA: TGTGCCAGCAGCTCGAGGACAGGCCTTGAGCAGTACTTC

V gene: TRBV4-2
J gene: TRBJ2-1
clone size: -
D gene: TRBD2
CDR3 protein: CASSQVETSGSYNEQFF
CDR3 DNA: TGTGCCAGCAGCCAAGTTGAGACTAGCGGTTCCTACAATGAGCAGTTCTTC

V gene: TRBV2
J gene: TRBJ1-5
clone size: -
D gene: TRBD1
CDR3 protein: CASTDREGNQPQHF
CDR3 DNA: TGTGCCAGCACGGACAGGGAGGGCAATCAGCCCCAGCATTTT

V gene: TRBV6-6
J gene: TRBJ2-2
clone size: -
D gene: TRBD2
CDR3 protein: CASYKAGPGELFF
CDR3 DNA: TGTGCCAGCTATAAAGCGGGGCCCGGGGAGCTGTTTTTT

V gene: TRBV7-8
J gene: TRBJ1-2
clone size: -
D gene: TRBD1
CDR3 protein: CASSLTTGDGYTF
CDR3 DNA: TGTGCCAGCAGCTTAACGACAGGGGATGGCTACACCTTC

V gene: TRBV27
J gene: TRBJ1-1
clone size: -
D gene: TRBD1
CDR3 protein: CASNPAPTGMNTEAFF
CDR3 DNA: TGTGCCAGCAACCCTGCGCCGACAGGGATGAACACTGAAGCTTTCTTT

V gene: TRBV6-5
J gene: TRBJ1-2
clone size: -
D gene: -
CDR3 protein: CASIGGAVTYGYTF
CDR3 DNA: TGTGCCAGCATCGGGGGGGCAGTCACTTATGGCTACACCTTC

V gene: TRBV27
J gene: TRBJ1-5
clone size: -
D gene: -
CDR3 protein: CASSPAAGSNQPQHF
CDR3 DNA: TGTGCCAGCAGTCCGGCGGCAGGGAGCAATCAGCCCCAGCATTTT

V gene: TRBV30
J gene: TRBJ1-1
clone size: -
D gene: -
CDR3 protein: CAWRLTVEAFF
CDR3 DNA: TGTGCCTGGAGGTTGACAGTTGAAGCTTTCTTT

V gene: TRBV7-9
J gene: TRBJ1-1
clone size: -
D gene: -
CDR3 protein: CASSFPDTEAFF
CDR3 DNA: TGTGCCAGCAGCTTCCCCGACACTGAAGCTTTCTTT

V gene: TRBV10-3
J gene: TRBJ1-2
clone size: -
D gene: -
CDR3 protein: CAISESMRGIDGYTF
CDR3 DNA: TGTGCCATCAGTGAGTCGATGCGAGGGATCGATGGCTACACCTTC

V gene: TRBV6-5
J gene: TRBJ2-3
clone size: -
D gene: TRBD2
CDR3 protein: CASSYGRGTSTDTQYF
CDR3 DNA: TGTGCCAGCAGTTACGGGCGGGGGACCTCCACAGATACGCAGTATTTT

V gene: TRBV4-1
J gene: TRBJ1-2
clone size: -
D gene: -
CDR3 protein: CASSQGTAFGLYGYTF
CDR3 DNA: TGCGCCAGCAGCCAGGGCACTGCATTCGGTTTGTATGGCTACACCTTC

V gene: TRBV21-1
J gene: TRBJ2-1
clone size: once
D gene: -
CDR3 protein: CASSNERGDYNEQFF
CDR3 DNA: TGTGCCAGCAGCAATGAGCGGGGGGATTACAATGAGCAGTTCTTC

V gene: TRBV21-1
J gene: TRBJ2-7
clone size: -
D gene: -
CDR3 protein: CASSLIGREYEQYF
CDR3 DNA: TGTGCCAGCAGCCTCATCGGTCGGGAATACGAGCAGTACTTC